A single sample is the source of the 20 T cell receptor beta chains below, sequenced in a study of metastatic and nonmetastatic thyroid tumors. No treatment had been given to any patient before thyroid surgery. TCRdb redid the clone calls on the PCR reads using MiXCR. Of roughly 19,000 clones listed, over 20% are singletons. Sequencing was done on a sample of tumor tissue. The receptors originated from a male donor with papillary thyroid cancer or a benign thyroid nodule (not recorded which). Some clones in this sample may be carry-over from other donors' samples.

This clone was seen at least ten times. CDR3 protein: CASSQTSGSPYEQYF. CDR3 in DNA: TGTGCCAGCAGTCAGACTAGCGGGAGCCCCTACGAGCAGTACTTC. The chain links TRBV3-1 to TRBJ2-7, with 12 nucleotides matching TRBD2. Unmatched junction bases numbered 5, after V lost 6 bases and J lost 2 bases. The CDR3 is 15 amino acids. Per germline, CDR1 LGHDT and CDR2 YNNKEL (reference sequence).

This clone occurred a few times. The chain's CDR3 is CATLRDRAQGYTF. The CDR3 nucleotides are TGTGCCACCCTACGCGACAGGGCTCAAGGCTACACCTTC. This sequence joins TRBV6-2 or TRBV6-3 and TRBJ1-2; TRBD1 matches 7 bases. Germline V gene data show CDR1 as MNHEY and CDR2 as SVGEGT. This CDR3 is built from 13 residues. The junction had 13 bases not matched to a gene; V was cut back by 10 bases and J by 8 bases.

By sample share, this clone is medium-sized. The chain uses TRBV7-2 and TRBJ2-7; 12 bases align to TRBD2. The CDR3 consists of 18 residues. The germline V gene has CDR1 SGHTA and CDR2 FQGNSA. After removal of 5 bases from V and 6 bases from J, the junction contained 17 bases not matched to a gene. CDR3 sequence (DNA): TGTGCCAGCAGCCCTAGCGGGAGGGTGTCAGCCGCCGGGGGCGAGCAGTACTTC. Encoded protein: CASSPSGRVSAAGGEQYF.

The J gene is TRBJ1-2, the V gene TRBV4-1, with TRBD1 identical over 8 bases. Germline V gives CDR1 MGHRA, CDR2 YSYEKL. The length of the CDR3 is 16 residues. The CDR3 DNA sequence: TGCGGGAGCAGTCAAGATAGGTACAGGGGGAACTATGGCTACACCTTC. It is translated as CGSSQDRYRGNYGYTF.

The rearrangement joins TRBV11-2 to TRBJ1-6, with TRBD1 matching over 7 bases. Per germline, CDR1 SGHAT and CDR2 FQNNGV. With V trimmed by 6 bases and J by 7 bases, 21 bases remained unmatched. The CDR3 runs 19 residues. Here the CDR3 DNA reads TGTGCCAGCAGGCCTTTCCGGGACAGAACGATCCCTCAAAATTCACCCCTCCACTTT. Its protein is CASRPFRDRTIPQNSPLHF.

This clone was seen only once. An end of the junction does not agree with germline; a read error may underlie this. The V gene is TRBV11-2, the J gene TRBJ2-1; D gene ambiguous. This CDR3 region has 16 residues. The germline CDR1 and CDR2 sequences are SGHAT and FQNNGV. The CDR3 sequence: CAGSPTLWSSYNEQFF. The CDR3 coding sequence is TGTGCCGGCAGCCCCACCTTGTGGAGCTCCTACAATGAGCAGTTCTTC.

At least ten counts were recorded for this clone. This chain uses TRBV19 with TRBJ1-1; D not certain. The germline V gene encodes CDR1 LNHDA and CDR2 SQIVND (reference sequence). Between the trimmed V and J ends, which lost 3 bases and 3 bases, there was a span of 14 bases. The CDR3 loop spans 15 amino acids. The CDR3 coding sequence is TGTGCCAGTAGTATCGTCAAGGGAGGGTACACTGAAGCTTTCTTT. It specifies CASSIVKGGYTEAFF.

This clone showed up just once. The germline gene is not matched at one end of the junction; a read error may be the cause. V is TRBV7-7 and J is TRBJ2-5; 7 bases match TRBD2. The length of the CDR3 is 15 residues. Germline CDR1 is SSHAT and CDR2 is FNYEAQ (reference sequence). The CDR3 DNA follows: TGTGCTAGCAGCTTAGGGGAGGGGTTAGGAGAGACCAAGTACTTC. It yields the protein CASSLGEGLGETKYF.

Concerning this clone itself: A much larger clone is a single base away; this may be a read error. The chain couples TRBV28 to TRBJ2-5; D could derive from TRBD1 or TRBD2 (6 bases each). V was shortened by 3 bases and J by 5 bases, with 16 bases between the two germline ends. Germline CDR1 reads MDHEN; CDR2 reads SYDVKM. The CDR3 has 15 residues. This chain's CDR3 is CASSFAGGRQETQYF. The DNA for the CDR3 is TGTGCCAGCAGTTTCGCTGGGGGGCGCCAGGAGACCCAGTACTTC.

This clone was observed at least ten times. V and J are TRBV6-1 and TRBJ2-1, with 8 bases lining up with TRBD2. V lost 6 bases and J lost 5; bases outside the gene matches: 3. This CDR3 comprises 13 residues. Germline assignment: CDR1 MNHNS and CDR2 SASEGT. In nucleotides, the CDR3 is TGTGCCAGCAGACTAGCGGATAACAATGAGCAGTTCTTC. Translated: CASRLADNNEQFF.

This chain uses TRBV12-3 or TRBV12-4 with TRBJ2-2, with TRBD2 matching 7 bases. The CDR3 loop spans 18 amino acids. V was clipped by 2 bases and J by 8 bases; unmatched bases: 17. The CDR3 bases are TGTGCCAGCAGTTTACTCGCATCGCTTGCTAGCGGCCCAGGGGAGCTGTTTTTT. It specifies CASSLLASLASGPGELFF.

This clone came up a few times. This chain connects TRBV28 to TRBJ1-2; TRBD1 matches 11 bases. The V gene's germline CDR1 is MDHEN and CDR2 SYDVKM. The CDR3 is 14 amino acids. With V trimmed by 6 bases and J by 12 bases, 12 bases remained unmatched. The CDR3 reads CASRRQGQGVIHTF. CDR3 coding DNA: TGTGCCAGCAGGAGACAGGGACAGGGGGTAATCCACACCTTC.

The chain couples TRBV27 to TRBJ1-6; the D gene is possibly TRBD1 (6 bases). The ends were cut back, 2 bases at V and 8 bases at J, with 10 bases in the middle. The CDR3 contains 14 residues. Germline V gives CDR1 MNHEY, CDR2 SMNVEV (reference sequence). Here the CDR3 DNA reads TGTGCCAGCAGTTTAACAGGGTGGTATTCACCCCTCCACTTT. Its translation is CASSLTGWYSPLHF.

This clone was detected many times. J is TRBJ2-3 and V is TRBV5-1; a weak D match, TRBD1 (5 bases). This CDR3 has 14 amino acids. Trimming shortened V by 1 base and J by 2 bases, and 8 bases separated the two germline ends. Per germline, CDR1 SGHRS and CDR2 YFSETQ. The CDR3 loop reads CASSLWGVTDTQYF. CDR3 nucleotide sequence: TGCGCCAGCAGCTTGTGGGGCGTCACAGATACGCAGTATTTT. Variable domain in full (rest from reference TRBV5-1 and TRBJ2-3): KAGVTQTPRYLIKTRGQQVTLSCSPISGHRSVSWYQQTPGQGLQFLFEYFSETQRNKGNFPGRFSGRQFSNSRSEMNVSTLELGDSALYLCASSLWGVTDTQYFGPGTRLTVL.

This clone was picked up many times. This rearrangement joins TRBV7-9 to TRBJ2-1; TRBD2 agrees at 8 bases. J gave up 7 bases and V 3 bases, and 8 bases lay outside the gene matches. The CDR3 is made up of 15 amino acids. Germline V CDR1 and CDR2: SEHNR, FQNEAQ (reference sequence). CDR3 DNA sequence: TGTGCCAGCAGCTTCCCACGGGGGGGAAGGAATGAGCAGTTCTTC. Encoded protein: CASSFPRGGRNEQFF. The complete variable domain, with remaining parts taken from reference TRBV7-9 and TRBJ2-1, reads DTGVSQNPRHKITKRGQNVTFRCDPISEHNRLYWYRQTLGQGPEFLTYFQNEAQLEKSRLLSDRFSAERPKGSFSTLEIQRTEQGDSAMYLCASSFPRGGRNEQFFGPGTRLTVL.

This clone was counted at least ten times. The chain couples TRBV10-3 to TRBJ2-1; TRBD2 matches 11 bases. J lost 3 bases, V lost 4 bases, and 5 bases had no gene match. CDR1 is ENHRY, CDR2 SYGVKD, per germline. The CDR3 extends over 16 amino acids. DNA of the CDR3: TGTGCCATCAGTGCGGTGACTAGCGGGGACTACAATGAGCAGTTCTTC. Its translation is CAISAVTSGDYNEQFF.

This clone was observed at least ten times. The chain has TRBV7-2 and TRBJ2-1; 10 nucleotides line up with TRBD2. J was trimmed by 14 bases and V by 2 bases; bases with no gene match: 15. The germline gives CDR1 SGHTA, CDR2 FQGNSA. CDR3 length: 16 residues. CDR3 DNA sequence: TGTGCCAGCAGCTTAATGGGGGGCCCAGCGGGAGGGCCTAAGTTCTTC. As protein: CASSLMGGPAGGPKFF. The full variable domain, in which reference TRBV7-2 and TRBJ2-1 provide the parts outside the CDR3, is GAGVSQSPSNKVTEKGKDVELRCDPISGHTALYWYRQSLGQGLEFLIYFQGNSAPDKSGLPSDRFSAERTGGSVSTLTIQRTQQEDSAVYLCASSLMGGPAGGPKFFGPGTRLTVL.

This clone appeared many times. The chain carries TRBV20-1 and TRBJ2-3, with 7 bases lining up with TRBD2. Germline CDR1 and CDR2: DFQATT and SNEGSKA (reference sequence). The CDR3 is 17 residues long. Germline trimming cut 6 bases from V and 0 bases from J; bases unmatched to any gene: 15. This CDR3 reads CSATRGRERGSTDTQYF. As DNA, the CDR3 is TGCAGTGCCACCCGGGGAAGGGAGCGGGGTAGCACAGATACGCAGTATTTT.

This clone was seen many times. The J gene is TRBJ1-4, the V gene TRBV6-5; D is perhaps TRBD1 (6 bases). This CDR3 is 16 amino acids long. V lost 2 bases and J 6 bases, leaving 16 bases between the germline ends. CDR1 and CDR2 (germline): MNHEY, SVGAGI. The CDR3 protein is CASSYGHGGVDEKLFF. The CDR3 region has the DNA TGTGCCAGCAGTTACGGTCACGGGGGCGTGGATGAAAAACTGTTTTTT.

A few counts support this clone. The chain employs TRBV25-1 and TRBJ2-7; TRBD1 matches at 8 bases. Per germline, CDR1 MGHDK and CDR2 SYGVNS. The CDR3 is made up of 13 amino acids. Trimming removed 3 bases from V and 3 bases from J; junction bases left unmatched: 1. This CDR3 reads CASSEGQDYEQYF. CDR3 coding DNA: TGTGCCAGCAGTGAGGGACAGGACTACGAGCAGTACTTC.